The 30 T cell receptor beta chains below all came from one sample that was sequenced in a study of T cell clonotyping in hematopoietic cell transplantation. Sequencing was performed with immunoSEQ multiplex PCR; in TCRdb, only in-frame clones are kept and a portion is missing. The sample consists of about 44,000 clones, around 94% of them appearing once. The material sequenced was peripheral blood mononuclear cells. The receptors come from a woman between 50 and 59 years old in good health. Some clones in this sample may be carry-over from other donors' samples.

The chain employs TRBV6-5 and TRBJ2-7, with 7 bases fitting TRBD2. Germline CDR1 MNHEY, CDR2 SVGAGI. This CDR3 has 16 residues. The trim removed 0 bases at V and 5 bases at J, leaving 10 bases unmatched. For the CDR3, the DNA is TGTGCCAGCAGTTACTCGAGCGGGGAACGACACGACGAGCAGTACTTC. Its translation is CASSYSSGERHDEQYF.

The chain joins TRBV7-9 to TRBJ2-1; D remains unclear. V gave up 1 base and J gave up 2 bases, with 15 bases separating them. Looked up from germline, CDR1 is SEHNR and CDR2 is FQNEAQ (reference sequence). The CDR3 has 17 amino acids. The CDR3 DNA follows: TGTGCCAGCAGCTTAGTGGGCGGTACCCGGGCCTACAATGAGCAGTTCTTC. Amino acids: CASSLVGGTRAYNEQFF.

A few counts support this clone. The V call is TRBV19, the J call TRBJ2-1, with 8 bases fitting TRBD2. The CDR3 is made up of 16 amino acids. J gave up 0 bases and V 3 bases, and 4 bases lay outside the gene matches. Germline assignment: CDR1 LNHDA and CDR2 SQIVND (reference sequence). The CDR3 DNA follows: TGTGCCAGTAGTATGGGCGGGGGGACCTCCTACAATGAGCAGTTCTTC. This codes for CASSMGGGTSYNEQFF. The full variable domain, completed using reference TRBV19 and TRBJ2-1, is DGGITQSPKYLFRKEGQNVTLSCEQNLNHDAMYWYRQDPGQGLRLIYYSQIVNDFQKGDIAEGYSVSREKKESFPLTVTSAQKNPTAFYLCASSMGGGTSYNEQFFGPGTRLTVL.

The genes are TRBV19 and TRBJ2-5; D may be TRBD2 (6 bases). Trimming stripped 3 bases from V and 8 bases from J, with 7 bases between. CDR1 is LNHDA and CDR2 is SQIVND in the germline V gene (reference sequence). This CDR3 has 11 amino acids. Here the CDR3 DNA reads TGTGCCAGTAGTATGGGGGGTACCCAGTACTTC. Amino acid sequence: CASSMGGTQYF.

The chain uses TRBV30 and TRBJ1-3, with 7 bases identical to TRBD1. This CDR3 is 14 amino acids long. The junction had 3 bases not matched to a gene; V was cut back by 0 bases and J by 4 bases. Per germline, CDR1 GTSNPN and CDR2 SVGIG (reference sequence). The DNA of the CDR3 is TGTGCCTGGAGTGTAAAGGGGGCAGGAAACACCATATATTTT. Translated, it gives CAWSVKGAGNTIYF.

CDR3 nucleotide sequence: TGTGCCAGCAGCCTGGATGAAGAGACCCAGTACTTC. Translated, it gives CASSLDEETQYF. The gene calls are TRBV14 and TRBJ2-5; D unresolved. Looked up from germline, CDR1 is SGHDN and CDR2 is FVKESK. The CDR3 spans 12 residues. V was trimmed by 4 bases and J by 3 bases, leaving 6 bases between them.

The genes are TRBV28 and TRBJ1-6; 8 nucleotides line up with TRBD1. CDR1 is MDHEN, CDR2 SYDVKM, per germline. Trimming at V came to 5 bases and at J to 4 bases, leaving 10 bases not matched to a gene. This CDR3 comprises 17 residues. DNA of the CDR3: TGTGCCAGCAGTCCCCCTCCTTGGACAGGGTATAATTCACCCCTCCACTTT. Its protein product is CASSPPPWTGYNSPLHF.

The chain combines TRBV4-2 with TRBJ1-2; TRBD1 might be the D (6 bases). This CDR3 region has 16 residues. Germline-derived CDR1 and CDR2 are LGHNA and YNFKEQ. V dropped 1 base and J dropped 14 bases, with 26 bases sitting between them. The CDR3 is CASSQGPDRDTTCPTF. For the CDR3, the DNA is TGTGCCAGCAGCCAAGGACCCGATCGGGACACCACCTGCCCTACCTTC.

This chain uses TRBV7-2 with TRBJ1-5; possible D gene TRBD1, 5 bases. The CDR3 sequence is 15 residues long. The V end lost 1 base, the J end lost 0 bases, and 7 bases lay between the germline ends. In germline, CDR1 is SGHTA, CDR2 FQGNSA. The CDR3, as DNA: TGTGCCAGCAGCTTAGGACAGTATAGCAATCAGCCCCAGCATTTT. Amino acid sequence: CASSLGQYSNQPQHF.

The CDR3 DNA sequence: TGTGCCAGCAGCTGGACAGACACTGAAGCTTTCTTT. Translated: CASSWTDTEAFF. The chain uses TRBV7-8 and TRBJ1-1; D might be TRBD1 (6 bases). This CDR3 comprises 12 residues. CDR1 is SGHVS, CDR2 FQNEAQ, per germline. Deletions cut 4 bases from V and 3 bases from J, with 6 bases between.

The V gene is TRBV6-6, the J gene TRBJ1-2, with 7 bases identical to TRBD1. Germline values: CDR1 MNHNY, CDR2 SVGAGI (reference sequence). The CDR3 sequence is 15 residues long. The ends lost 5 bases at V and 4 bases at J; junction bases unmatched: 10. The CDR3: CASSSPEGAFYGYTF. In DNA, the CDR3 is TGTGCCAGCAGTAGCCCTGAGGGGGCCTTCTATGGCTACACCTTC.

This clone was seen a single time. This chain uses TRBV7-9 with TRBJ1-2; 7 bases map to TRBD1. Germline values: CDR1 SEHNR, CDR2 FQNEAQ (reference sequence). The ends lost 5 bases at V and 4 bases at J; junction bases unmatched: 16. The CDR3 extends over 17 amino acids. CDR3 protein: CASSRRDRESATYGYTF. The CDR3 DNA is TGTGCCAGCAGCCGCAGGGACAGAGAGTCCGCAACCTATGGCTACACCTTC. Filled out from reference TRBV7-9 and TRBJ1-2, the complete variable domain reads DTGVSQNPRHKITKRGQNVTFRCDPISEHNRLYWYRQTLGQGPEFLTYFQNEAQLEKSRLLSDRFSAERPKGSFSTLEIQRTEQGDSAMYLCASSRRDRESATYGYTFGSGTRLTVV.

The chain has TRBV13 and TRBJ1-2; 10 bases are a match to TRBD1. The CDR3 is 15 amino acids. The V segment lost 4 bases and the J segment 10 bases; nucleotides outside the gene matches: 12. Germline loops: CDR1 PRHDT, CDR2 FYEKMQ (reference sequence). The CDR3 is CASSSGEGQGVVYTF. In DNA form, the CDR3 reads TGTGCCAGCAGCTCAGGGGAAGGACAGGGGGTTGTCTACACCTTC.

V and J are TRBV7-3 and TRBJ1-1; D unresolved. V lost 2 bases and J lost 1, with 5 bases in between. The CDR3 consists of 13 residues. CDR1 is SGHTA, CDR2 FQGTGA, per germline. This CDR3 is CASSLESNTEAFF. In nucleotides, the CDR3 is TGTGCCAGCAGCTTAGAGTCGAACACTGAAGCTTTCTTT.

The chain links TRBV10-3 to TRBJ1-1; 9 nucleotides line up with TRBD1. The germline V gene has CDR1 ENHRY and CDR2 SYGVKD. Trimming took 3 bases from V and 4 from J; bases not matched to a gene: 9. This CDR3 region has 16 residues. CDR3 nucleotide sequence: TGTGCCATCAGTGAAACACAGGGGGCCGGGGGCACTGAAGCTTTCTTT. It specifies CAISETQGAGGTEAFF.

This clone was observed once. V gene TRBV6-6 combines with J gene TRBJ1-1, with 10 bases that match TRBD1. This CDR3 is 15 amino acids long. Germline values: CDR1 MNHNY, CDR2 SVGAGI (reference sequence). V shed 4 bases and J 3 bases; nucleotides not matched to a gene: 5. CDR3 in DNA: TGTGCCAGCAGTTCCAGGGACAGGGGCGACACTGAAGCTTTCTTT. Its translation is CASSSRDRGDTEAFF.

CDR3 region: CASSYGQSNYGYTF. The CDR3, as DNA: TGTGCCAGCAGCTACGGGCAGTCGAACTATGGCTACACCTTC. V and J are TRBV5-8 and TRBJ1-2; the D is unclear. The length of the CDR3 is 14 residues. Between the trimmed V and J ends, which lost 3 bases and 2 bases, there was a span of 11 bases. The germline CDR1 and CDR2 sequences are SGHTS and YDEGEE.

The chain has TRBV19 and TRBJ2-5, with a tentative D call TRBD2 (6 bases). This CDR3 comprises 15 residues. From germline, CDR1 is LNHDA and CDR2 SQIVND (reference sequence). V was shortened by 2 bases and J by 4 bases, with 14 bases between the two germline ends. For the CDR3, the DNA is TGTGCCAGTAGTATACGGGAGTTGGGGAGAGAGACCCAGTACTTC. Its translation: CASSIRELGRETQYF. Full variable domain (rest looked up from reference TRBV19 and TRBJ2-5): DGGITQSPKYLFRKEGQNVTLSCEQNLNHDAMYWYRQDPGQGLRLIYYSQIVNDFQKGDIAEGYSVSREKKESFPLTVTSAQKNPTAFYLCASSIRELGRETQYFGPGTRLLVL.

The chain carries TRBV19 and TRBJ1-2, with D unresolved. Deletions cut 3 bases from V and 8 bases from J, with 7 bases between. The CDR3 has 11 amino acids. CDR1 is LNHDA and CDR2 is SQIVND in the germline V gene (reference sequence). In DNA form, the CDR3 reads TGTGCCAGTAGTATGTTGGGGGGCTACACCTTC. It codes for CASSMLGGYTF. Complete variable domain (other parts from reference TRBV19 and TRBJ1-2): DGGITQSPKYLFRKEGQNVTLSCEQNLNHDAMYWYRQDPGQGLRLIYYSQIVNDFQKGDIAEGYSVSREKKESFPLTVTSAQKNPTAFYLCASSMLGGYTFGSGTRLTVV.

The chain is built from TRBV29-1 and TRBJ1-3; D gene uncertain. This CDR3 region has 14 residues. V was clipped by 3 bases and J by 3 bases, with 12 bases between them. CDR1 is SQVTM and CDR2 is ANQGSEA in the germline V gene. In DNA form, the CDR3 reads TGCAGCGTTGACATGAGGACGGGTGGAAACACCATATATTTT. Residues: CSVDMRTGGNTIYF.

The rearrangement joins TRBV19 to TRBJ1-5; D remains unclear. Looked up from germline, CDR1 is LNHDA and CDR2 is SQIVND (reference sequence). Deletions cut 5 bases from V and 8 bases from J, with 19 bases between. The CDR3 is 15 amino acids. The CDR3 sequence is CASSWRLGSWEPQHF. DNA of the CDR3: TGTGCCAGTAGTTGGAGGCTAGGGTCATGGGAGCCCCAGCATTTT.

This chain uses TRBV19 with TRBJ2-2, with D uncertain. Trimming left V 5 bases short and J 3 bases short, with 13 bases between. Germline values: CDR1 LNHDA, CDR2 SQIVND (reference sequence). The CDR3 runs 15 residues. This chain's CDR3 is CASSESGFDTGELFF. The CDR3 region has the DNA TGTGCCAGTAGTGAGTCAGGATTCGACACCGGGGAGCTGTTTTTT.

The chain has TRBV5-1 and TRBJ2-5; 11 nucleotides align to TRBD2. CDR1 is SGHRS, CDR2 YFSETQ, per germline. The length of the CDR3 is 16 residues. Unmatched junction bases numbered 6, after V lost 0 bases and J lost 5 bases. CDR3 coding DNA: TGCGCCAGCAGCTTGGCAGCTAGCGGGGGGCGGGAGACCCAGTACTTC. Translating gives CASSLAASGGRETQYF.

V is TRBV7-9 and J is TRBJ1-3, with D uncertain. This CDR3 contains 14 residues. Germline CDR1 is SEHNR and CDR2 is FQNEAQ (reference sequence). Trimming stripped 1 base from V and 1 base from J, with 5 bases between. CDR3 sequence: CASSLVGSGNTIYF. In DNA, the CDR3 is TGTGCCAGCAGCTTAGTGGGTTCTGGAAACACCATATATTTT. The variable domain in full, with the rest retrieved from reference TRBV7-9 and TRBJ1-3, is DTGVSQNPRHKITKRGQNVTFRCDPISEHNRLYWYRQTLGQGPEFLTYFQNEAQLEKSRLLSDRFSAERPKGSFSTLEIQRTEQGDSAMYLCASSLVGSGNTIYFGEGSWLTVV.

The rearrangement uses TRBV9 and TRBJ2-2; D remains unclear. Germline V lookup: CDR1 SGDLS, CDR2 YYNGEE. Between the trimmed V and J ends, which lost 0 bases and 1 base, there was a span of 10 bases. This CDR3 has 16 amino acids. Written as DNA, the CDR3 is TGTGCCAGCAGCGTAGAACCCGACAAGAACACCGGGGAGCTGTTTTTT. Amino acid sequence: CASSVEPDKNTGELFF.

The chain joins TRBV5-4 to TRBJ1-6; 8 bases align to TRBD1. V shed 4 bases, J shed 4 bases, and the junction held 1 base outside the gene matches. The CDR3 contains 14 residues. The V gene's germline CDR1 is SGHNT and CDR2 YYREEE (reference sequence). The CDR3 DNA reads as TGTGCCAGCAGCGGGACAGGATATAATTCACCCCTCCACTTT. Translation gives CASSGTGYNSPLHF.

The CDR3 DNA follows: TGCAGCGTCCCCGGGGACCTAGCGGCCCAAGAGACCCAGTACTTC. It yields the protein CSVPGDLAAQETQYF. V gene TRBV29-1 combines with J gene TRBJ2-5; 7 nucleotides align to TRBD2. Germline assignment: CDR1 SQVTM and CDR2 ANQGSEA. The length of the CDR3 is 15 residues. The V segment lost 6 bases and the J segment 1 base; nucleotides outside the gene matches: 11.

The V call is TRBV27, the J call TRBJ1-5; D is ambiguous. CDR1 and CDR2 from the germline V gene are MNHEY and SMNVEV (reference sequence). There are 14 residues in the CDR3. V was trimmed by 2 bases and J by 5 bases, leaving 10 bases between them. CDR3 coding DNA: TGTGCCAGCAGTTTAACAAACAGCTATCAGCCCCAGCATTTT. This sequence encodes CASSLTNSYQPQHF.

The chain carries TRBV5-4 and TRBJ2-5; 14 nucleotides agree with TRBD2. CDR1 is SGHNT, CDR2 YYREEE, per germline (reference sequence). V shed 4 bases, J shed 7 bases, and the junction held 6 bases outside the gene matches. This CDR3 is 15 amino acids long. The CDR3 is CASSGTSGGSGTQYF. The CDR3 DNA follows: TGTGCCAGCAGCGGGACTAGCGGGGGTTCCGGGACCCAGTACTTC.

The J gene is TRBJ2-2, the V gene TRBV11-3; TRBD2 aligns across 9 bases. The V segment lost 8 bases and the J segment 0 bases; nucleotides outside the gene matches: 4. CDR3 length equals 15 residues. Germline V CDR1 and CDR2: SGHNT, YENEEA. CDR3 nucleotide sequence: TGTGCCAGCGGTAGCGGGGGCACGAACACCGGGGAGCTGTTTTTT. Translation: CASGSGGTNTGELFF.